The 8 T cell receptor beta chains listed next were all sequenced from one sample in a study of T cell responses to AZD1222 COVID-19 vaccine. Assay used: immunoSEQ multiplex PCR; TCRdb lists only in-frame clones, some missing. The profile covers roughly 91,000 clones, with roughly nine tenths appearing a single time and about 3% taken by the ten largest. The sequencing here drew on peripheral blood, taken on day 0 of AZD1222 vaccination. Receptors were obtained from an adult in good health.

The chain uses TRBV6-5 and TRBJ1-1, with TRBD1 as a possible D gene (6 bases). The ends were cut back, 6 bases at V and 2 bases at J, with 13 bases in the middle. The length of the CDR3 is 14 residues. Germline assignment: CDR1 MNHEY and CDR2 SVGAGI. The CDR3 DNA sequence: TGTGCCAGCAGGCGGGACATGGGCAACACTGAAGCTTTCTTT. Encoded protein: CASRRDMGNTEAFF.

V usage is TRBV15 and J usage is TRBJ2-7; TRBD2 might be the D (5 bases). V lost 3 bases to trimming and J lost 0 bases, with 9 bases between them. Looked up from germline, CDR1 is LNHNV and CDR2 is YYDKDF (reference sequence). The CDR3 consists of 14 residues. The CDR3 nucleotides read TGTGCCACCAGCAGCCTCACTAGCTCCTACGAGCAGTACTTC. Translated: CATSSLTSSYEQYF. Drawing the rest from reference TRBV15 and TRBJ2-7, the complete variable domain is DAMVIQNPRYQVTQFGKPVTLSCSQTLNHNVMYWYQQKSSQAPKLLFHYYDKDFNNEADTPDNFQSRRPNTSFCFLDIRSPGLGDTAMYLCATSSLTSSYEQYFGPGTRLTVT.

The V and J genes are TRBV7-8 and TRBJ2-7, with D perhaps matching TRBD1 (5 bases). Trimming stripped 1 base from V and 3 bases from J, with 7 bases between. Germline V gene data show CDR1 as SGHVS and CDR2 as FQNEAQ. The CDR3 has 13 residues. The CDR3 spells CASSLEGFYEQYF. Here the CDR3 DNA reads TGTGCCAGCAGCTTAGAGGGGTTCTACGAGCAGTACTTC.

The rearrangement links TRBV18 to TRBJ2-5; D is perhaps TRBD2 (5 bases). Per germline, CDR1 KGHSH and CDR2 LQKENI. This CDR3 region has 14 residues. V was trimmed by 2 bases and J by 5 bases, leaving 12 bases between them. The CDR3 coding sequence is TGTGCCAGCTCACCAGGCGGGCCGCGGGAGACCCAGTACTTC. Amino acids: CASSPGGPRETQYF.

This chain connects TRBV7-7 to TRBJ1-4; tentatively, D is TRBD1 (5 bases). CDR3 length equals 14 residues. The germline CDR1 and CDR2 sequences are SSHAT and FNYEAQ (reference sequence). Here the CDR3 DNA reads TGTGCTAAGGTCCGGGACGCAACTAATGAAAAACTGTTTTTT. Its protein product is CAKVRDATNEKLFF.

The gene calls are TRBV10-1 and TRBJ2-7; 10 bases match TRBD1. Germline V lookup: CDR1 WNHNN, CDR2 SYGVQD (reference sequence). CDR3 size: 15 residues. The V gene end was trimmed by 5 bases and the J gene end by 1 base; junction bases not matched to a gene: 5. CDR3 sequence reads: CASSSRTGGSYEQYF. CDR3 nucleotides: TGCGCCAGCAGTTCAAGGACAGGGGGATCCTACGAGCAGTACTTC.

This sequence joins TRBV3-1 (or the pseudogene TRBV3-2) and TRBJ2-7; no clear D gene. The CDR3 totals 16 residues. CDR1 and CDR2 (germline): LGHDT, YNNKEL (reference sequence). The V end was cut by 0 bases, the J end by 2 bases, with 14 bases between. CDR3 nucleotide sequence: TGTGCCAGCAGCCAAGACGGAACACAGACCACCTACGAGCAGTACTTC. This sequence encodes CASSQDGTQTTYEQYF.

This clone was seen a single time. CDR3 nucleotides: TGTGCCAGCAGTTACCGCGGGGGAAAGAACAATCAGCCCCAGCATTTT. Amino acids: CASSYRGGKNNQPQHF. The chain joins TRBV6-6 to TRBJ1-5; possibly TRBD1 for D (5 bases). Germline V gene sequence: CDR1 MNHNY, CDR2 SVGAGI (reference sequence). V shed 2 bases and J shed 3 bases, with 14 bases lying between them. This CDR3 has 16 amino acids.